This T cell receptor beta chain was captured in a study of blood T cell repertoires in COVID-19. This clone is a singleton in its sample. Here immunoSEQ multiplex PCR was the method, and the copy in TCRdb shows in-frame clones only, minus some. The sample has 110,000 or so clones, roughly nine tenths seen once. The TCR originated in a man aged 70-80 years who had recovered from COVID-19. Sequences were obtained from peripheral blood.

The CDR3 nucleotides read TGTGCCAGCAGTTACTCGTTAGGGACTACCGGGGAGCTGTTTTTT. Protein: CASSYSLGTTGELFF. The rearrangement uses TRBV6-5 and TRBJ2-2; possible D gene TRBD2, 6 bases. The CDR3 totals 15 residues. The V gene's germline CDR1 is MNHEY and CDR2 SVGAGI. V was clipped by 0 bases and J by 5 bases, with 10 bases between them.